One and the same sample provided the 29 T cell receptor beta chains below, sequenced in a study of patients and donors after allogeneic stem cell transplantation. A single record per CDR3 protein comes from TCRdb applying MiXCR to the RT-PCR reads. The data hold about 110,000 distinct CDR3 sequences, with around 38% observed a single time. The material sequenced was blood, either unsorted or a sorted T cell fraction (not recorded which). Receptors originate from a human donor who was either an allogeneic HSCT recipient or a stem cell or donor lymphocyte infusion donor (not recorded which). It is not recorded whose cells these are; they may come from a transplant donor.

In this sample, this clonotype turned up once. The rearrangement joins TRBV7-2 to TRBJ2-3; 8 nucleotides align to TRBD1. There are 15 residues in the CDR3. Germline V gene lookup returns CDR1 SGHTA and CDR2 FQGNSA. V trimming: 4 bases; J trimming: 5 bases; junction bases outside the gene matches: 8. The CDR3 loop reads CASSSTGARRDTQYF. DNA for the CDR3: TGTGCCAGCAGCTCGACAGGGGCCCGCAGAGATACGCAGTATTTT. Full variable domain (outside the CDR3, taken from reference TRBV7-2 and TRBJ2-3): GAGVSQSPSNKVTEKGKDVELRCDPISGHTALYWYRQSLGQGLEFLIYFQGNSAPDKSGLPSDRFSAERTGGSVSTLTIQRTQQEDSAVYLCASSSTGARRDTQYFGPGTRLTVL.

The V gene is TRBV12-3 or TRBV12-4, the J gene TRBJ2-1, with 9 bases lining up with TRBD2. V was clipped by 5 bases and J by 5 bases; unmatched bases: 13. The CDR3 consists of 17 residues. As DNA, the CDR3 is TGTGCCAGCAGTCCCAGGGCCGGGGGACTAGCACACAATGAGCAGTTCTTC. Translated, it gives CASSPRAGGLAHNEQFF.

This clonotype came up a few times. The J gene is TRBJ1-1, the V gene TRBV7-8; 9 bases map to TRBD1. V trimming: 5 bases; J trimming: 3 bases; junction bases outside the gene matches: 4. CDR1 is SGHVS and CDR2 is FQNEAQ in the germline V gene. This CDR3 comprises 14 residues. The DNA of the CDR3 is TGTGCCAGCAGCCGGGACAGGGCGGACACTGAAGCTTTCTTT. As protein: CASSRDRADTEAFF.

V is TRBV4-3 and J is TRBJ1-5; D gene unclear. The germline gives CDR1 LGHNA, CDR2 YSLEER. The V end lost 1 base, the J end lost 0 bases, and 7 bases lay between the germline ends. The CDR3 runs to 15 residues. The CDR3 spells CASSQAPDSNQPQHF. CDR3 bases: TGCGCCAGCAGCCAAGCTCCAGATAGCAATCAGCCCCAGCATTTT.

CDR3 loop: CASSLLDAPYGYTF. CDR3 bases: TGCGCCAGCAGCTTGCTGGACGCTCCCTATGGCTACACCTTC. This sequence joins TRBV5-1 and TRBJ1-2; D call uncertain. CDR1 is SGHRS, CDR2 YFSETQ, per germline. CDR3 length equals 14 residues. The germline V and J ends were trimmed by 1 base and 4 bases, with 11 bases remaining between them.

A few counts support this clonotype. The chain has TRBV12-3 or TRBV12-4 and TRBJ2-6, with D unclear. V lost 6 bases and J lost 4, with 16 bases in between. This CDR3 has 16 residues. The CDR3 sequence is CASRVMKSPGANVLTF. The CDR3 DNA reads TGTGCCAGCAGAGTTATGAAGAGCCCCGGGGCCAACGTCCTGACTTTC.

The gene calls are TRBV5-1 and TRBJ2-5; weak D call: TRBD2 (6 bases). There are 15 residues in the CDR3. Germline V gives CDR1 SGHRS, CDR2 YFSETQ. Trimming removed 3 bases at V and 6 bases at J, with 18 bases between. The CDR3 loop is CASSSVGAEGKTQYF. CDR3 in DNA: TGCGCCAGCAGCTCCGTAGGGGCGGAGGGGAAGACCCAGTACTTC.

This clonotype was seen only a few times. The chain joins TRBV6-5 to TRBJ1-6, with 7 bases identical to TRBD1. The CDR3 is 16 amino acids. V shed 6 bases and J 0 bases; nucleotides not matched to a gene: 5. The germline CDR1 and CDR2 sequences are MNHEY and SVGAGI. In DNA form, the CDR3 reads TGTGCCAGCAGACGACAGGGCCTCTCCTATAATTCACCCCTCCACTTT. This translates into CASRRQGLSYNSPLHF.

On this clonotype: With a much larger clone just one base away, this may be a read error. This chain connects TRBV12-3 or TRBV12-4 to TRBJ1-6; possible D gene TRBD1, 5 bases. The CDR3 contains 15 residues. Written as DNA, the CDR3 is TGTGCCAGCAGTTTGGGTGGGCAGGGTAATTCACACCTCCACTTT. Its protein is CASSLGGQGNSHLHF.

There are a few counts of this clonotype. CDR3 protein: CASRGQGAYTGELFF. For the CDR3, the DNA is TGTGCCAGCAGGGGACAGGGGGCTTACACCGGGGAGCTGTTTTTT. The J gene is TRBJ2-2, the V gene TRBV6-2 or TRBV6-3; 12 bases are a match to TRBD1. The CDR3 covers 15 residues. Germline values: CDR1 MNHEY, CDR2 SVGEGT. With 6 bases clipped from V and 3 bases from J, the junction kept 2 bases outside the gene matches.

This clonotype was counted between two and nine times. The V gene is TRBV4-3, the J gene TRBJ1-2; D is perhaps TRBD1 (6 bases). V was cut by 0 bases and J by 7 bases, with 15 bases left in between. CDR3 length: 15 amino acids. The germline V gene has CDR1 LGHNA and CDR2 YSLEER. Written as DNA, the CDR3 is TGCGCCAGCAGCCAAGATTTACAGGGACATAGTGGCTACACCTTC. Its translation: CASSQDLQGHSGYTF.

The rearrangement links TRBV13 to TRBJ2-3; 12 positions agree with TRBD2. CDR1 and CDR2 (germline): PRHDT, FYEKMQ (reference sequence). This CDR3 has 16 amino acids. Trimming cost V 5 bases and J 3 bases; bases outside gene matches: 6. Here the CDR3 reads CASSARLAGETDTQYF. DNA of the CDR3: TGTGCCAGCAGCGCCCGACTAGCGGGAGAGACAGATACGCAGTATTTT.

This clonotype showed up just a few times. The rearrangement joins TRBV9 to TRBJ1-3; D gene uncertain. This CDR3 spans 17 amino acids. Germline CDR1 SGDLS, CDR2 YYNGEE. Trimming pared 4 bases from V and 0 bases from J, leaving 17 bases between. CDR3 sequence: CASSLRGEEGSGNTIYF. The DNA of the CDR3 is TGTGCCAGCAGCCTCCGAGGAGAGGAAGGCTCTGGAAACACCATATATTTT. Combining the CDR3 with reference TRBV9 and TRBJ1-3 gives the whole variable domain DSGVTQTPKHLITATGQRVTLRCSPRSGDLSVYWYQQSLDQGLQFLIQYYNGEERAKGNILERFSAQQFPDLHSELNLSSLELGDSALYFCASSLRGEEGSGNTIYFGEGSWLTVV.

The chain has TRBV28 and TRBJ2-1; 10 nucleotides match TRBD2. The germline V gene has CDR1 MDHEN and CDR2 SYDVKM. V dropped 0 bases and J dropped 7; count of bases not matched to a gene: 9. The CDR3 loop spans 17 amino acids. The CDR3: CASSLWDGLAEVNEQFF. In DNA, the CDR3 is TGTGCCAGCAGTTTATGGGATGGACTAGCGGAAGTTAATGAGCAGTTCTTC.

V usage is TRBV20-1 and J usage is TRBJ2-1; D perhaps matches TRBD2 (6 bases). CDR1 DFQATT and CDR2 SNEGSKA come from the germline V gene (reference sequence). This CDR3 has 15 amino acids. Trimming took 5 bases from V and 4 from J, leaving 18 bases between them. In DNA, the CDR3 is TGCAGTGCTGGGGGGAACAAGGGATGGTACAATGAGCAGTTCTTC. Residues: CSAGGNKGWYNEQFF.

This clonotype was found a few times. V gene TRBV7-7 combines with J gene TRBJ2-2; TRBD2 is a possible D gene (6 bases). The CDR3 is made up of 14 amino acids. Germline lookup yields CDR1 SSHAT and CDR2 FNYEAQ (reference sequence). The chain's CDR3 is CASGVSLNTGELFF. In nucleotides, the CDR3 is TGTGCTAGCGGAGTTAGCTTGAACACCGGGGAGCTGTTTTTT.

The V gene is TRBV5-6, the J gene TRBJ2-7; D perhaps matches TRBD2 (5 bases). Trimming shortened V by 1 base and J by 3 bases, and 17 bases separated the two germline ends. Germline V CDR1 and CDR2: SGHDT, YYEEEE. This CDR3 is built from 16 residues. The CDR3 DNA sequence: TGTGCCAGCAGCTTGCGTGACTATGCCTTGGTCTACGAGCAGTACTTC. Residues: CASSLRDYALVYEQYF.

The CDR3 region is CASSRQGSSVNTEAFF. The CDR3 nucleotides read TGTGCCAGCAGCCGACAGGGTAGTTCGGTGAACACTGAAGCTTTCTTT. This rearrangement joins TRBV12-3 or TRBV12-4 to TRBJ1-1; 7 positions match TRBD1. Germline trimming cut 6 bases from V and 0 bases from J; bases unmatched to any gene: 10. The CDR3 loop spans 16 amino acids.

CDR3 DNA sequence: TGTGCCAGCAGCCCCCTTACAGGGGAGCGATCTGGCTACACCTTC. This sequence encodes CASSPLTGERSGYTF. The V call is TRBV7-6, the J call TRBJ1-2, with 7 bases lining up with TRBD1. Trimming at V came to 5 bases and at J to 7 bases, leaving 13 bases not matched to a gene. This CDR3 has 15 amino acids. CDR1 is SGHVS, CDR2 FNYEAQ, per germline.

The sample holds one count of this clonotype. The chain employs TRBV29-1 and TRBJ2-3, with TRBD2 matching over 14 bases. This CDR3 spans 16 amino acids. The germline V gene encodes CDR1 SQVTM and CDR2 ANQGSEA. With V trimmed by 7 bases and J by 2 bases, 8 bases remained unmatched. The CDR3 DNA is TGCAGCGGCTGCCCGGGACTAGCGGGAGTCACAGATACGCAGTATTTT. Encoded protein: CSGCPGLAGVTDTQYF.

This clonotype was counted a few times. The chain couples TRBV6-6 to TRBJ1-6, with D perhaps TRBD1 (5 bases). The CDR3 runs to 13 residues. Germline V gene data show CDR1 as MNHNY and CDR2 as SVGAGI (reference sequence). V gave up 6 bases and J gave up 9 bases, with 12 bases separating them. The CDR3 is CASSSDSISPLHF. The DNA for the CDR3 is TGTGCCAGCAGCTCTGACAGCATTTCACCCCTCCACTTT.

This clonotype was picked up a small number of times. The chain couples TRBV20-1 to TRBJ1-1, with TRBD1 as a possible D gene (5 bases). Germline CDR1 and CDR2: DFQATT and SNEGSKA (reference sequence). The CDR3 totals 12 residues. V lost 3 bases to trimming and J lost 6 bases, with 11 bases between them. The CDR3 coding sequence is TGCAGTGCTAGGGAGGGGATCGCTGAAGCTTTCTTT. This translates into CSAREGIAEAFF.

This chain joins TRBV7-2 and TRBJ2-3, with D possibly TRBD2 on 5 matching bases. This CDR3 comprises 15 residues. CDR1 SGHTA and CDR2 FQGNSA come from the germline V gene. The ends were cut back, 2 bases at V and 3 bases at J, with 12 bases in the middle. The CDR3 sequence is CASSLITGMTDTQYF. CDR3 in DNA: TGTGCCAGCAGCTTAATTACGGGAATGACAGATACGCAGTATTTT.

There are a few counts of this clonotype. The chain recombines TRBV12-3 or TRBV12-4 with TRBJ1-6; D perhaps matches TRBD1 (5 bases). Trimming removed 7 bases at V and 10 bases at J, with 17 bases between. The CDR3 loop spans 14 amino acids. The CDR3 sequence: CASTLGGDRSPLHF. The CDR3 DNA is TGTGCCAGCACCCTGGGAGGGGATAGATCACCCCTCCACTTT.

The gene calls are TRBV6-5 and TRBJ1-4, with 8 bases aligning to TRBD1. V lost 5 bases and J lost 8; bases outside the gene matches: 7. CDR3 size: 14 residues. Germline V gene lookup returns CDR1 MNHEY and CDR2 SVGAGI. In DNA, the CDR3 is TGTGCCAGCAGTCCCGACAGGGGTCTAGAAAAACTGTTTTTT. It yields the protein CASSPDRGLEKLFF.

The V and J genes are TRBV9 and TRBJ2-7; perhaps TRBD1 as D (5 bases). V lost 3 bases and J 4 bases, leaving 8 bases between the germline ends. This CDR3 is 12 amino acids long. The germline V gene encodes CDR1 SGDLS and CDR2 YYNGEE. CDR3 residues: CASSASGYEQYF. DNA for the CDR3: TGTGCCAGCAGCGCCTCAGGGTACGAGCAGTACTTC. The complete variable domain, with remaining parts taken from reference TRBV9 and TRBJ2-7, reads DSGVTQTPKHLITATGQRVTLRCSPRSGDLSVYWYQQSLDQGLQFLIQYYNGEERAKGNILERFSAQQFPDLHSELNLSSLELGDSALYFCASSASGYEQYFGPGTRLTVT.

J is TRBJ2-3 and V is TRBV4-2; unclear D gene. Germline V CDR1 and CDR2: LGHNA, YNFKEQ. The CDR3 length is 16 residues. Trimming left V 0 bases short and J 4 bases short, with 14 bases between. The CDR3 DNA reads as TGTGCCAGCAGCCAAGACTCCCCTAAAAGGCCAGATACGCAGTATTTT. Translating gives CASSQDSPKRPDTQYF.

This clonotype was recorded a few times. The DNA for the CDR3 is TGTGCCAGCAGCTACAGGCGCGCTCGCACAGATACGCAGTATTTT. Encoded protein: CASSYRRARTDTQYF. The chain recombines TRBV27 with TRBJ2-3; perhaps TRBD1 as D (5 bases). CDR1 MNHEY and CDR2 SMNVEV come from the germline V gene (reference sequence). V lost 6 bases and J 1 base, leaving 14 bases between the germline ends. This CDR3 contains 15 residues.

This clonotype was recorded many times. The chain recombines TRBV20-1 with TRBJ1-3; the D gene is possibly TRBD1 (5 bases). Germline CDR1 DFQATT, CDR2 SNEGSKA (reference sequence). CDR3 length equals 14 residues. V was cut by 4 bases and J by 4 bases, with 14 bases left in between. The CDR3 nucleotides read TGCAGTGCTATCATCCGGGGCGCAGGAAACACCATATATTTT. It yields the protein CSAIIRGAGNTIYF.